This TCR beta chain originates from a study of early T cells in non-severe SARS-CoV-2 infection. Each CDR3 protein is one row after TCRdb ran MiXCR on the 5' RACE reads. The sample shows 25,000 to 30,000 distinct CDR3 sequences, about 10% of them seen only once. The V and J ends lost 10 bases and 3 bases respectively, with 13 bases between them. Looked up from germline, CDR1 is ENHRY and CDR2 is SYGVKD. The CDR3 consists of 12 residues. Only a few counts were recorded for this clonotype. This TCR was recovered from an adult who was a healthcare worker with PCR-confirmed SARS-CoV-2 infection or an uninfected control (not recorded which). The rearrangement uses TRBV10-3 and TRBJ2-7, with D perhaps TRBD1 (6 bases). Specimen: whole blood. The chain's CDR3 is CATRQVVYEQYF. DNA of the CDR3: TGTGCCACCCGACAGGTGGTCTACGAGCAGTACTTC.